These 28 T cell receptor beta chains were sequenced from one sample in a study of T cells in Graves' hyperthyroidism and ophthalmopathy. Amplification yielded TCR beta CDR3 regions, with RNA transcripts as the source. The HTBI primer set was used in a first-round RT-PCR of the TCR CDR3. TCRdb processed the multiplex PCR reads anew with MiXCR; each CDR3 protein has one entry. The data hold under 400,000 distinct CDR3 sequences, with 15% to 18% observed a single time. The sequenced sample was blood. These receptors all come from a woman aged 18-29 years with Graves' hyperthyroidism that later progressed to Graves' ophthalmopathy.

There are many counts of this clonotype. The chain links TRBV27 to TRBJ2-7; 10 bases fit TRBD2. V trimming: 4 bases; J trimming: 0 bases; junction bases outside the gene matches: 12. Germline V gene data show CDR1 as MNHEY and CDR2 as SMNVEV (reference sequence). This CDR3 is built from 18 residues. The CDR3 coding sequence is TGTGCCAGCAGTTCACCTCCGAGGGGGACTAGCGACTCCTACGAGCAGTACTTC. This sequence encodes CASSSPPRGTSDSYEQYF.

The chain couples TRBV5-6 to TRBJ1-2; D is perhaps TRBD1 (5 bases). The V and J ends lost 4 bases and 6 bases respectively, with 25 bases between them. The CDR3 extends over 17 amino acids. Germline V CDR1 and CDR2: SGHDT, YYEEEE. The DNA of the CDR3 is TGTGCCAGCAGCCTACAGGCCGTGAAGAGGGATGTGGATGGCTACACCTTC. As protein: CASSLQAVKRDVDGYTF. The full variable domain, rest sourced from reference TRBV5-6 and TRBJ1-2, is DAGVTQSPTHLIKTRGQQVTLRCSPKSGHDTVSWYQQALGQGPQFIFQYYEEEERQRGNFPDRFSGHQFPNYSSELNVNALLLGDSALYLCASSLQAVKRDVDGYTFGSGTRLTVV.

Ten or more counts support this clonotype. The chain recombines TRBV12-3 or TRBV12-4 with TRBJ2-5; tentatively, D is TRBD2 (6 bases). This CDR3 is built from 13 residues. V lost 6 bases and J lost 1, with 9 bases in between. The CDR3 loop is CASRKTSQETQYF. CDR3 DNA: TGTGCCAGCAGAAAGACTAGCCAAGAGACCCAGTACTTC.

This clonotype was seen at least ten times. The CDR3 reads CASSPYEGGADTEAFF. The CDR3 bases are TGTGCCAGCAGCCCCTACGAAGGAGGGGCCGACACTGAAGCTTTCTTT. The V call is TRBV7-9, the J call TRBJ1-1; tentatively, D is TRBD1 (5 bases). Germline V gene lookup returns CDR1 SEHNR and CDR2 FQNEAQ (reference sequence). The CDR3 spans 16 residues. Trimming stripped 5 bases from V and 3 bases from J, with 19 bases between.

This clonotype occurred many times. CDR3 in DNA: TGTGCCGTCTTGCGCGAAAGTAAGCTGTCCTCGGGGAGACAGCCCCAGCATTTT. Its translation is CAVLRESKLSSGRQPQHF. The J gene is TRBJ1-5, the V gene TRBV6-1; D is ambiguous. CDR1 MNHNS and CDR2 SASEGT come from the germline V gene. V was clipped by 11 bases and J by 7 bases, with 33 bases between them. CDR3 length: 18 residues.

This clonotype showed up just a few times. CDR3 protein: CASSPPGPTYSNQPQHF. In DNA, the CDR3 is TGTGCCAGCTCACCCCCAGGACCGACGTATAGCAATCAGCCCCAGCATTTT. The chain recombines TRBV18 with TRBJ1-5; D gene uncertain. Trimming cost V 3 bases and J 0 bases, with 15 bases left between them. The CDR3 contains 17 residues. Germline V gives CDR1 KGHSH, CDR2 LQKENI. The complete variable domain, with remaining parts taken from reference TRBV18 and TRBJ1-5, reads NAGVMQNPRHLVRRRGQEARLRCSPMKGHSHVYWYRQLPEEGLKFMVYLQKENIIDESGMPKERFSAEFPKEGPSILRIQQVVRGDSAAYFCASSPPGPTYSNQPQHFGDGTRLSIL.

This clonotype was counted at least ten times. This chain links TRBV12-3 or TRBV12-4 with TRBJ1-5; 7 nucleotides line up with TRBD1. Trimming removed 5 bases from V and 1 base from J; junction bases left unmatched: 5. The CDR3 contains 15 residues. CDR3 DNA sequence: TGTGCCAGCAGTCCACAGGGGACAAGCAATCAGCCCCAGCATTTT. It specifies CASSPQGTSNQPQHF.

This clonotype was counted ten times or more. The gene calls are TRBV28 and TRBJ2-7; 12 nucleotides align to TRBD1. The trim removed 6 bases at V and 7 bases at J, leaving 10 bases unmatched. The CDR3 has 15 residues. Germline V gives CDR1 MDHEN, CDR2 SYDVKM. CDR3 amino acids: CASSPRDRGQEEQYF. CDR3 coding DNA: TGTGCCAGCAGCCCAAGGGACAGGGGGCAGGAAGAGCAGTACTTC. The full variable domain, with the rest looked up from reference TRBV28 and TRBJ2-7, is DVKVTQSSRYLVKRTGEKVFLECVQDMDHENMFWYRQDPGLGLRLIYFSYDVKMKEKGDIPEGYSVSREKKERFSLILESASTNQTSMYLCASSPRDRGQEEQYFGPGTRLTVT.

This clonotype came up many times. The chain has TRBV6-1 and TRBJ2-1, with a possible D match to TRBD2 (5 bases). There are 14 residues in the CDR3. V was trimmed by 3 bases and J by 7 bases, leaving 13 bases between them. CDR1 MNHNS and CDR2 SASEGT come from the germline V gene. In DNA form, the CDR3 reads TGTGCCAGCAGTGAGTTCGGGGTGTGGAATGAGCAGTTCTTC. Its translation: CASSEFGVWNEQFF.

This clonotype has a count of ten or more. The chain uses TRBV7-9 and TRBJ1-2, with 7 bases matching TRBD1. Germline trimming cut 2 bases from V and 4 bases from J; bases unmatched to any gene: 4. The CDR3 is made up of 14 amino acids. Per germline, CDR1 SEHNR and CDR2 FQNEAQ (reference sequence). The CDR3 DNA follows: TGTGCCAGCAGCTTATCCACAGGGGTCTATGGCTACACCTTC. It yields the protein CASSLSTGVYGYTF.

Concerning this clonotype itself: A much larger clone differs by one base, so this may be a read error. The CDR3 DNA is TGCAGTGCCAAGGCGACTAGCGGGAGCTCCTCCTACAATGAGCAGTTCTTC. Translating it yields CSAKATSGSSSYNEQFF. V usage is TRBV20-1 and J usage is TRBJ2-1; TRBD2 aligns across 12 bases. V lost 6 bases to trimming and J lost 0 bases; unmatched junction nucleotides: 9. Germline CDR1 reads DFQATT; CDR2 reads SNEGSKA (reference sequence). The length of the CDR3 is 17 residues.

The chain links TRBV9 to TRBJ2-5; TRBD1 is a possible D gene (8 bases). Between the trimmed V and J ends, which lost 3 bases and 5 bases, there was a span of 17 bases. The CDR3 contains 15 residues. From germline, CDR1 is SGDLS and CDR2 YYNGEE. Written as DNA, the CDR3 is TGTGCCAGCAGCGCTACTGGACAGGGAGGGGAGACCCAGTACTTC. Residues: CASSATGQGGETQYF.

This clonotype was counted ten times or more. This chain joins TRBV29-1 and TRBJ2-3, with D possibly TRBD1 on 6 matching bases. Between the trimmed V and J ends, which lost 4 bases and 2 bases, there was a span of 16 bases. The CDR3 contains 15 residues. Germline V gene sequence: CDR1 SQVTM, CDR2 ANQGSEA. CDR3 sequence: CSVGLGAGDTDTQYF. CDR3 in DNA: TGCAGCGTTGGTCTCGGGGCAGGGGACACAGATACGCAGTATTTT.

V usage is TRBV7-8 and J usage is TRBJ2-1; D is unclear. The V gene lost 4 bases and the J gene lost 2 bases, with 15 bases spanning the gap. This CDR3 spans 16 amino acids. Germline V gene data show CDR1 as SGHVS and CDR2 as FQNEAQ. The CDR3 sequence is CASSSAEIYAYNEQFF. In DNA, the CDR3 is TGTGCCAGCAGCTCGGCGGAGATTTATGCCTACAATGAGCAGTTCTTC.

The chain combines TRBV28 with TRBJ2-2; D is possibly TRBD1 (5 bases). The V gene's germline CDR1 is MDHEN and CDR2 SYDVKM. This CDR3 region has 14 residues. Trimming cost V 3 bases and J 4 bases, with 9 bases left between them. As DNA, the CDR3 is TGTGCCAGCAGTTTTCAGGGTACCACCGGGGAGCTGTTTTTT. It is translated as CASSFQGTTGELFF.

This clonotype was seen at least ten times. The chain is built from TRBV7-9 and TRBJ2-2; D is uncertain. Trimming took off 5 bases at V and 4 bases at J, with 8 bases between the two ends. The CDR3 is 13 amino acids. Germline CDR1 reads SEHNR; CDR2 reads FQNEAQ (reference sequence). DNA for the CDR3: TGTGCCAGCAGCCGTGGAGTCACCGGGGAGCTGTTTTTT. Its protein product is CASSRGVTGELFF.

The sample holds a few counts of this clonotype. The chain carries TRBV6-1 and TRBJ2-5; 8 nucleotides agree with TRBD2. The germline V gene has CDR1 MNHNS and CDR2 SASEGT. CDR3 length equals 15 residues. Trimming took 6 bases from V and 5 from J; bases not matched to a gene: 11. The CDR3 reads CASSPSRGGLETQYF. The CDR3 region has the DNA TGTGCCAGCAGCCCTAGCCGGGGGGGCTTGGAGACCCAGTACTTC.

This clonotype was seen many times. The V and J genes are TRBV27 and TRBJ1-2; TRBD1 aligns across 9 bases. Germline CDR1 reads MNHEY; CDR2 reads SMNVEV (reference sequence). This CDR3 is built from 15 residues. Germline trimming cut 2 bases from V and 4 bases from J; bases unmatched to any gene: 5. This CDR3 is CASSLTGTGLYGYTF. CDR3 coding DNA: TGTGCCAGCAGTTTAACCGGGACAGGGCTCTATGGCTACACCTTC.

This clonotype was seen at least ten times. V usage is TRBV27 and J usage is TRBJ1-6; TRBD1 might be the D (6 bases). This CDR3 region has 16 residues. V gave up 5 bases and J gave up 10 bases, with 21 bases separating them. Germline values: CDR1 MNHEY, CDR2 SMNVEV (reference sequence). The CDR3: CASSISKGGAKSPLHF. CDR3 DNA: TGTGCCAGCAGTATCTCCAAAGGGGGAGCCAAATCACCCCTCCACTTT.

There are many counts of this clonotype. This sequence joins TRBV12-3 or TRBV12-4 and TRBJ1-5; D unclear. The CDR3 contains 15 residues. Trimming removed 6 bases at V and 7 bases at J, with 19 bases between. CDR3 DNA: TGTGCCAGCAGCCCGGGCCTGATTAGGAGCCAGCCCCAGCATTTT. This encodes CASSPGLIRSQPQHF.

This clonotype was observed many times. The chain recombines TRBV5-1 with TRBJ2-7; weak D call: TRBD2 (6 bases). The V and J ends lost 2 bases and 2 bases respectively, with 11 bases between them. Looked up from germline, CDR1 is SGHRS and CDR2 is YFSETQ. The length of the CDR3 is 14 residues. The CDR3 is CASSLRTIAYEQYF. CDR3 DNA sequence: TGCGCCAGCAGCTTACGGACTATCGCCTACGAGCAGTACTTC.

This clonotype was detected ten times or more. The chain is built from TRBV28 and TRBJ2-1; 10 bases match TRBD1. The CDR3 covers 19 residues. CDR1 is MDHEN, CDR2 SYDVKM, per germline. After removal of 2 bases from V and 4 bases from J, the junction contained 14 bases not matched to a gene. DNA of the CDR3: TGTGCCAGCAGTTTAGGGTCCCCGGGACAGGGGCCTGGTTACAATGAGCAGTTCTTC. Translated, it gives CASSLGSPGQGPGYNEQFF.

The V and J genes are TRBV7-8 and TRBJ2-5; D is perhaps TRBD1 (5 bases). This CDR3 is 14 amino acids long. Trimming took off 0 bases at V and 4 bases at J, with 9 bases between the two ends. Looked up from germline, CDR1 is SGHVS and CDR2 is FQNEAQ. This chain's CDR3 is CASSLASQGETQYF. In nucleotides, the CDR3 is TGTGCCAGCAGCTTAGCGTCGCAGGGAGAGACCCAGTACTTC.

This clonotype was counted ten times or more. The V and J genes are TRBV28 and TRBJ2-4, with a tentative D call TRBD2 (5 bases). This CDR3 has 15 residues. V was shortened by 6 bases and J by 3 bases, with 15 bases between the two germline ends. Germline V gene sequence: CDR1 MDHEN, CDR2 SYDVKM. The CDR3 region is CASSQTAGLKNIQYF. CDR3 bases: TGTGCCAGCAGCCAGACGGCGGGCCTCAAAAACATTCAGTACTTC.

This clonotype was counted ten times or more. The V call is TRBV28, the J call TRBJ1-5; no clear D. V lost 2 bases and J lost 3, with 8 bases in between. The V gene's germline CDR1 is MDHEN and CDR2 SYDVKM. The CDR3 runs to 14 residues. The CDR3: CASSLEQFNQPQHF. DNA of the CDR3: TGTGCCAGCAGTTTAGAACAGTTCAATCAGCCCCAGCATTTT. The whole variable domain, remainder taken from reference TRBV28 and TRBJ1-5, is DVKVTQSSRYLVKRTGEKVFLECVQDMDHENMFWYRQDPGLGLRLIYFSYDVKMKEKGDIPEGYSVSREKKERFSLILESASTNQTSMYLCASSLEQFNQPQHFGDGTRLSIL.

This clonotype has a handful of counts. The genes are TRBV28 and TRBJ2-1; 8 bases agree with TRBD1. V shed 4 bases and J 6 bases; nucleotides not matched to a gene: 8. Germline CDR1 reads MDHEN; CDR2 reads SYDVKM. This CDR3 spans 15 amino acids. The CDR3 DNA reads as TGTGCCAGCAGTTATCCACCCACAGGGGGCAATGAGCAGTTCTTC. Translated, it gives CASSYPPTGGNEQFF.

This clonotype appeared many times. This chain joins TRBV28 and TRBJ1-5; 8 bases match TRBD1. This CDR3 comprises 14 residues. The V gene end was trimmed by 5 bases and the J gene end by 5 bases; junction bases not matched to a gene: 5. CDR1 is MDHEN and CDR2 is SYDVKM in the germline V gene. In DNA form, the CDR3 reads TGTGCCAGCAGTATCCAGGGGGCTCATCAGCCCCAGCATTTT. It is translated as CASSIQGAHQPQHF.

V gene TRBV30 combines with J gene TRBJ2-6; perhaps TRBD1 as D (6 bases). Per germline, CDR1 GTSNPN and CDR2 SVGIG (reference sequence). This CDR3 is built from 17 residues. V lost 5 bases and J 0 bases, leaving 17 bases between the germline ends. The CDR3 here is CAWCRGTLYSGANVLTF. The DNA of the CDR3 is TGTGCCTGGTGCAGGGGAACCCTCTACTCTGGGGCCAACGTCCTGACTTTC.